This entry describes one TCR beta chain. It has no known antigen specificity. Within one base of it there is no much larger clone, and no base qualities were kept. The 35 to 40 donors, aged about 6 to 100 years, were systemically healthy Caucasian individuals from Russia. Each donor gave ten milliliters of peripheral blood, drawn into EDTA-treated Vacutainer tubes. Ficoll-Paque density-gradient centrifugation was used to isolate PBMCs, with at least 6 million obtained per sample. Trizol reagent was used to extract total RNA from PBMCs, with at least 5 micrograms per sample. For every donor, an aliquot of PBMCs went through flow cytometry to measure the percentages of naive CD45RAhigh/CD27high T cells. V is pruned by 6 bases and J by 8 bases, leaving 12 bases of the junction without a gene match. The CDR3, cysteine through phenylalanine, is 15 amino acids long. Only the CDR3 portion is preserved as DNA: 45 bases, with reading frame beginning at the first base. From the germline V gene (reference sequence), CDR1 is LGHDT and CDR2 is YNNKEL.

The protocol used for the library was 5' RACE. This sample was sequenced with an Illumina HiSeq 2500. A second roughly 6 to 11 cycle PCR used a sample-barcoded 5' primer and a J-beta primer mix. A unique molecular identifier was introduced onto each TCR beta cDNA molecule by a template-switch 5' adaptor carrying 12 random nucleotides. Each sample yielded at least 2.5 million CDR3-containing paired-end reads. First-strand cDNA synthesis was performed from all RNA using the Mint cDNA synthesis kit, with priming by a TRBC-specific oligonucleotide. After uracil-DNA glycosylase treatment, a first 18-cycle PCR used universal primers M1SS and BC2_uni_R on all cDNA. The study's own analysis went as follows. Normalization of each sample was performed by random selection of 1 million high-quality reads, each carrying a distinct molecular identifier. Reads with shared molecular identifiers were discarded instead of being binned into consensus sequences. MiTCR, set to a Q25 quality threshold and the strictest error-elimination algorithm, was used for CDR3 identification, clonotype clustering and error correction. A nonparametric unseen species model with Euler transformation was used to estimate lower-bound total TCR beta diversity. TCRdb trimmed the raw reads at Q25, called clones with MiXCR and kept productive beta chains. For every CDR3 protein sequence, its rows merge into one entry that carries the most common genes and DNA. TCRdb's processing, not the authors' own work, is the source of the V and J calls. For this sample there are around 970,000 distinct CDR3 sequences; roughly 50% appear just once. Together, the top ten hold 20% to 25% of the sample.

This sample is drawn from a study of blood T cells in healthy people across ages (dated by TCRdb to between 2014 and 2017). About the study as a whole: In model experiments, template switching captured about one uniquely barcoded TCR beta cDNA molecule for every two T cells. For two donors (one aged 18 to 29 and one aged 80 or older), the study analyzed two additional independent replicas of 1 million unique cDNA reads from the same blood draw. Donors were grouped into four age groups: young (average approximately 15 years), middle-aged (approximately 41), aged (62) and long-lived (around 80). The study measured age-related changes in TCR beta repertoire diversity using deep sequencing normalized with unique cDNA molecular identifiers. Donors of different ages were randomly distributed across sequencing lanes to avoid experimental bias.

Broader findings and caveats from the paper: Donor CMV infection status was unknown, potentially confounding age-related changes in expanded clonotypes. Conclusive comparison of naive and antigen-experienced compartments was prevented by the profiling of bulk unsorted PBMCs. Observed TCR beta diversity per million T cells fell roughly linearly with age, and a significant reduction was already apparent by age roughly 40. Compared with the aged group, more naive CD4+ T cells, fewer expanded clones and increased TCR diversity were shown by the long-lived group, suggesting age selection. A strong correlation was found between observed TCR beta diversity and the percentage of naive T cells measured by flow cytometry. Total diversity estimates from one million sequenced T cells were considered lower bounds and underestimates.

The sample comprised blood. This TCR was recovered from a woman aged 55-70 years in good health. The rearrangement joined TRBV3-1 to TRBJ1-4; 7 bases in the middle match TRBD1. The sequenced DNA: TGTGCCAGCAGTTCCCGGCAGGGGGTGGAAGAAAAACTGTTTTTT. Translated, it gives CASSSRQGVEEKLFF.